The rows below give T cell receptor beta chains drawn from one sample of a study of blood T cell repertoires in COVID-19. Sequenced by immunoSEQ multiplex PCR; TCRdb stores in-frame clones only, minus some. The data show about 170,000 clones, 80% to 85% seen once. The sequencing input was peripheral blood. Receptors originate from a human donor with acute or convalescent COVID-19. The donor label of this sample is uncertain. Each CDR3 is given with its conserved first and last residue. D genes are given only for firm matches. Some rows have no size entry. The others give once, few or many, or a class for an expanded clone.

J gene,D gene,clone size,V gene,CDR3 protein,CDR3 DNA
TRBJ1-1,.,.,TRBV28,CASSLERENTEAFF,TGTGCCAGCAGTTTAGAGCGAGAGAACACTGAAGCTTTCTTT
TRBJ2-7,.,.,TRBV6-9,CAPCGEDRDYEQYF,TGTGCCCCCTGCGGGGAAGACCGGGACTACGAGCAGTACTTC
TRBJ1-3,.,.,TRBV5-4,CASSLGTDVSGNTIYF,TGTGCCAGCAGCTTGGGAACAGATGTCTCTGGAAACACCATATATTTT
TRBJ2-5,.,.,TRBV7-3,CASSPQGPETQYF,TGTGCCAGCAGCCCTCAGGGGCCTGAGACCCAGTACTTC
TRBJ2-4,.,.,TRBV9,CASSPGGGDIQYF,TGTGCCAGCAGCCCCGGAGGAGGGGACATTCAGTACTTC
TRBJ1-2,TRBD1,.,TRBV29-1,CSVDKTGVNYGYTF,TGCAGCGTTGATAAGACAGGGGTGAACTATGGCTACACCTTC
TRBJ2-5,.,.,TRBV6-2/TRBV6-3,CASSYDSETQYF,TGTGCCAGCAGTTACGACTCCGAGACCCAGTACTTC
TRBJ1-5,TRBD1,.,TRBV30,CAWSVPRGGNQPQHF,TGTGCCTGGAGTGTACCCAGGGGGGGCAATCAGCCCCAGCATTTT
TRBJ2-5,TRBD1,.,TRBV7-9,CASSSYRGQETQYF,TGTGCCAGCAGCTCGTACAGGGGTCAAGAGACCCAGTACTTC
TRBJ1-1,.,once,TRBV12-3/TRBV12-4,CASSFASNTEAFF,TGTGCCAGCAGTTTCGCCAGTAACACTGAAGCTTTCTTT
TRBJ2-4,.,.,TRBV21-1,CASSQGTGKNIQYF,TGTGCCAGCAGCCAGGGGACAGGCAAAAACATTCAGTACTTC
TRBJ2-3,TRBD2,few,TRBV11-3,CASSLTGTTTDTQYF,TGTGCCAGCAGCTTAACCGGGACTACCACAGATACGCAGTATTTT
TRBJ1-3,.,.,TRBV9,CASSASGGNTIYF,TGTGCCAGCAGCGCTTCAGGGGGAAACACCATATATTTT
TRBJ2-7,TRBD2,.,TRBV20-1,CSGSGGMEQYF,TGCAGTGGTTCCGGGGGGATGGAGCAGTACTTC
TRBJ2-1,.,.,TRBV7-3,CASSPGQPYNEQFF,TGTGCCAGCAGCCCTGGACAGCCCTACAATGAGCAGTTCTTC
TRBJ1-6,TRBD1,.,TRBV20-1,CSASRAGGNSPLHF,TGCAGTGCTAGTAGGGCAGGGGGGAATTCACCCCTCCACTTT
TRBJ1-1,.,.,TRBV18,CASSPSAGGQNTEAFF,TGTGCCAGCTCACCCTCGGCTGGGGGACAGAACACTGAAGCTTTCTTT
TRBJ1-5,.,.,TRBV7-2,CASSLVVGAGNQPQHF,TGTGCCAGCAGCTTAGTGGTGGGGGCGGGCAATCAGCCCCAGCATTTT
TRBJ2-7,.,.,TRBV28,CASNPRFGVQYF,TGTGCCAGCAACCCCCGCTTCGGGGTGCAGTACTTC
TRBJ1-2,.,.,TRBV7-2,CASSPQGQPQNYGYTF,TGTGCCAGCAGCCCACAAGGACAGCCCCAGAACTATGGCTACACCTTC
TRBJ1-2,.,.,TRBV4-2,CASSRAGDSNYGYTF,TGTGCCAGCAGCCGCGCCGGGGACTCTAACTATGGCTACACCTTC
TRBJ2-1,TRBD2,.,TRBV29-1,CSVGTGTRSNEQFF,TGCAGCGTGGGAACCGGGACTAGATCGAATGAGCAGTTCTTC
TRBJ2-3,TRBD1,.,TRBV28,CASRPGTGGKLVQYF,TGTGCCAGCCGCCCCGGGACAGGGGGGAAGTTAGTGCAGTATTTT
TRBJ2-7,TRBD1,once,TRBV5-1,CASSSGQGHSYEQYF,TGCGCCAGCAGCTCGGGACAGGGGCACTCCTACGAGCAGTACTTC
TRBJ2-2,TRBD2,once,TRBV29-1,CSVERLAGTGELFF,TGCAGCGTTGAACGACTAGCGGGGACCGGGGAGCTGTTTTTT
TRBJ2-7,.,.,TRBV7-2,CASSLVLERYEQYF,TGTGCCAGCAGCTTGGTACTAGAAAGGTACGAGCAGTACTTC
TRBJ1-1,.,.,TRBV3-1/TRBV3-2,CASSQDRGVLSEAFF,TGTGCCAGCAGCCAAGATCGGGGGGTGTTATCTGAAGCTTTCTTT
TRBJ2-5,TRBD2,.,TRBV5-4,CASSPRLAGVEETQYF,TGTGCCAGCAGCCCGAGACTAGCGGGGGTTGAAGAGACCCAGTACTTC
TRBJ2-7,.,.,TRBV21-1,CASARPAQTSSEQYF,TGTGCCAGCGCCCGCCCCGCCCAGACTAGTTCCGAGCAGTACTTC
TRBJ1-5,.,.,TRBV10-3,CAISESRGGSNQPQHF,TGTGCCATCAGTGAGTCGCGGGGAGGCAGCAATCAGCCCCAGCATTTT
TRBJ2-1,TRBD2,.,TRBV2,CASFPSGGYEQFF,TGTGCCAGCTTCCCTAGCGGGGGGTACGAGCAGTTCTTC
TRBJ1-4,.,.,TRBV27,CASSGGDWLRNEKLFF,TGTGCCAGCAGTGGGGGGGACTGGCTGCGGAATGAAAAACTGTTTTTT
TRBJ1-1,TRBD1,few,TRBV7-9,CASSPLGQGDSTEAFF,TGTGCCAGCAGCCCCCTAGGACAGGGGGATAGCACTGAAGCTTTCTTT
TRBJ2-7,TRBD2,.,TRBV12-5,CASGPRGGTYEQYF,TGTGCTAGTGGTCCCCGGGGGGGTACCTACGAGCAGTACTTC
TRBJ1-2,.,few,TRBV5-1,CASSLEGNGYTF,TGCGCCAGCAGCTTGGAGGGGAATGGCTACACCTTC
TRBJ1-5,TRBD1,.,TRBV6-2/TRBV6-3,CASSTGANQPQHF,TGTGCCAGCAGTACAGGGGCAAATCAGCCCCAGCATTTT
TRBJ2-2,.,.,TRBV5-1,CASSLAPENTGELFF,TGCGCCAGCAGCTTGGCTCCAGAGAACACCGGGGAGCTGTTTTTT
TRBJ1-2,TRBD1,once,TRBV27,CASKSGQGDPFNYGYTF,TGTGCCAGCAAGTCGGGCCAGGGGGACCCGTTTAACTATGGCTACACCTTC
TRBJ1-1,TRBD1,.,TRBV10-3,CASTGTENTEAFF,TGTGCCTCGACCGGGACAGAGAACACTGAAGCTTTCTTT
TRBJ1-2,TRBD1,.,TRBV28,CASSRGQTDYGYTF,TGTGCCAGCAGTAGGGGACAGACTGACTATGGCTACACCTTC
TRBJ1-1,.,.,TRBV5-4,CASSLAQANTEAFF,TGTGCCAGCAGCTTGGCCCAAGCGAACACTGAAGCTTTCTTT
TRBJ2-7,TRBD2,.,TRBV27,CASSPIQRASGSYEQYF,TGTGCCAGCAGTCCTATTCAGCGAGCTAGCGGGAGCTACGAGCAGTACTTC
TRBJ1-2,TRBD1,.,TRBV19,CASMLGQVFVF,TGTGCCAGTATGTTGGGACAGGTATTCGTCTTC
TRBJ1-5,TRBD1,.,TRBV19,CASSITQGADQPQHF,TGTGCCAGTAGTATCACACAGGGGGCAGATCAGCCCCAGCATTTT
TRBJ2-5,.,.,TRBV5-1,CASSLRAGAVETQYF,TGCGCCAGCAGCTTGCGGGCAGGGGCGGTCGAGACCCAGTACTTC
TRBJ1-5,TRBD1,.,TRBV15,CATSRDRQGHNQPQHF,TGTGCCACCAGCAGGGACAGACAGGGCCACAATCAGCCCCAGCATTTT
TRBJ1-5,.,.,TRBV2,CASSETVDRPFSNQPQHF,TGTGCCAGCAGTGAAACAGTGGACAGACCTTTTAGCAATCAGCCCCAGCATTTT
TRBJ2-1,TRBD2,.,TRBV2,CASPGLQYNEQFF,TGTGCCAGCCCGGGACTACAGTACAATGAGCAGTTCTTC
TRBJ2-5,.,.,TRBV5-1,CASSLDLASGQETQYF,TGCGCCAGCAGCTTGGACCTAGCCAGCGGACAAGAGACCCAGTACTTC
TRBJ1-5,.,.,TRBV6-5,CASSYSKQGNQPQHF,TGTGCCAGCAGTTACTCGAAACAGGGCAATCAGCCCCAGCATTTT
TRBJ2-3,TRBD2,.,TRBV6-6,CASSAGGLGTDTQYF,TGTGCCAGCAGCGCGGGGGGCCTAGGCACAGATACGCAGTATTTT
TRBJ1-1,.,.,TRBV2,CASSEQMWTEAFF,TGTGCCAGCAGTGAACAGATGTGGACTGAAGCTTTCTTT
TRBJ2-2,.,.,TRBV14,CASSQATPQGSGELFF,TGTGCCAGCAGCCAAGCCACTCCACAGGGATCCGGGGAGCTGTTTTTT
TRBJ1-4,TRBD1,.,TRBV9,CASSAMTGLREKLFF,TGTGCCAGCAGCGCAATGACAGGGTTACGGGAAAAACTGTTTTTT
TRBJ1-2,.,.,TRBV14,CASSQDIGGSYGYTF,TGTGCCAGCAGCCAAGATATCGGGGGATCCTATGGCTACACCTTC
TRBJ1-2,.,once,TRBV3-1/TRBV3-2,CASSQARNLGYTF,TGTGCCAGCAGCCAAGCCAGGAATCTTGGCTACACCTTC
TRBJ2-3,TRBD2,.,TRBV28,CATILGTSVSTDTQYF,TGTGCCACCATTCTCGGGACTAGCGTTAGCACAGATACGCAGTATTTT
TRBJ2-7,TRBD1,.,TRBV28,CASSLTEGASYEQYF,TGTGCCAGCAGTTTAACCGAGGGGGCGTCCTACGAGCAGTACTTC
TRBJ2-3,.,.,TRBV5-4,CASSLERNTDTQYF,TGTGCCAGCAGCTTGGAGCGGAACACAGATACGCAGTATTTT
TRBJ1-1,.,once,TRBV28,CASRFRGVNTEAFF,TGTGCCAGCAGATTCAGGGGAGTGAACACTGAAGCTTTCTTT